The present entry profiles one T cell receptor beta chain with its context. There is no known antigen for this receptor. The cohort consisted of hundreds of healthy bone marrow donors. Cohort members were all nominally healthy when sampled, although unrecorded immune exposures were likely present. The donor was CMV seronegative and belonged to the group of 320 or so seronegative cohort members. Every donor gave a peripheral blood sample, and the peripheral blood mononuclear cells from that sample were used for TCR beta sequencing. The Qiagen DNeasy Blood Extraction Kit was used to extract genomic DNA from the blood cell samples. Receptor amplification or capture employed the immunoSEQ multiplex PCR assay. For the multiplex PCR, a mixture combining 60 forward primers for TCR Vbeta segments and 13 reverse primers for TCR Jbeta segments was used. A multiplex PCR assay on genomic DNA amplified the CDR3 region of rearranged TCR beta genes. On the Illumina HiSeq System, the amplified TCR beta libraries were sequenced as 87-base-pair reads. In the original analysis: A later analysis counted tens of millions of unique TCR beta chains across the 640 or so repertoires, and some 11 million of these chains were shared by at least two donors. A nearest-neighbor algorithm error-corrected the raw reads and collapsed the reads into unique sequences, merging closely related sequences to remove PCR and sequencing errors. V, D and J gene segments were assigned by aligning CDR3 sequences to IMGT reference sequences. For a sequence to be retained, a match of at least six nucleotides to both a V gene segment and a J gene segment was required. A rearrangement was called productive if the CDR3 had no stop codons and remained in frame with V and J, and every other rearrangement was called non-productive. Following IMGT convention, CDR3 was defined as the stretch from the second conserved V-encoded cysteine up to the conserved J-encoded phenylalanine. In an earlier analysis of approximately 590 of the donors, sequences lacking an unambiguous match to a single V gene segment were excluded. In an earlier analysis of a few hundred of the donors, a V segment was called functional when productive rearrangements were above 56.7%, and segregating when the standard deviation between donors exceeded 5%. A statistical classification framework was developed to diagnose cytomegalovirus status using the catalog of TCR beta chain sequences. V and J gene assignment, in a later analysis, came from comparing TCR nucleotide sequences with IMGT/GENE-DB human TR gene sequences. The TCRdist pipeline was used in a later analysis to assign CDR3 sequences and most-parsimonious VDJ recombination scenarios. In a later analysis, each TCR beta chain was defined by its CDR3 amino acid sequence together with its V-gene family, and reads without a unique V-gene family were excluded. To address suspected cross-contamination and a sequencing artifact, a later analysis removed a few hundred highly shared, low-generation-probability nucleotide sequences. In a later analysis, a clonal expansion index was calculated for each public chain from normalized within-repertoire ranks of inferred template counts. In a later analysis, generation probabilities were computed with a VDJ recombination model fitted to out-of-frame rearrangements, and the resulting probabilities were checked against IGoR. A later analysis scored TCR-TCR, TCR-HLA and TCR-CMV co-occurrence with hypergeometric tests, applying a repertoire-size bias correction to TCR pairs. In a later analysis, false discovery rates were estimated by permuting HLA or CMV assignments 20 times. In a later analysis, co-occurring TCRs were grouped using DBSCAN, with TCRdist sequence similarity added in when clustering inside HLA-allele-positive subsets. Repertoires with fewer than 30,000 or more than 120,000 public chains were left out of co-occurrence clustering, as were a handful of repertoires with anomalous nucleotide sharing. TCRdb obtained this table from immuneACCESS and retained in-frame rearrangements with V and J assigned. These tables miss some clones; where compared with another copy, unresolved V genes account for less than half of the shortfall, and the remainder is unexplained. The DNA gave D and trimming, while V, J and clone size come from that table. The table kept for this sample lists 40,000 or so clones. The leading ten clones occupy 1% to 1.5% of the sample.

From the cysteine up to the phenylalanine, the CDR3 has a length of 17 residues. The kept DNA is CDR3 alone, 51 bases in frame from the first base. CDR1 and CDR2, looked up from the germline V gene (reference sequence), are LNHNV and YYDKDF. Trimming removed 5 bases from V and 5 bases from J; the gene matches leave 9 bases unexplained. The data were taken from a study of cytomegalovirus exposure and HLA in healthy donors (dated by TCRdb to about 2017). At the level of the whole study: An earlier analysis of approximately 640 of the donors reported 250 to 300 Gb of sequence data and some 120 million unique TCR beta sequences from around 200 million T cells. About 280 gigabases of sequencing data and 70 million to 95 million unique TCR sequences made up an early release that covered approximately 700 HLA-typed donors. Of the roughly 420 genotyped donors, less than 90% were placed in the genetic ancestry cluster associated with self-reported Caucasian donors. The study aimed to test whether signatures of past pathogen exposure could be identified by cataloging public T cell receptors. The study used immunosequencing to profile the T cell repertoires of 670 or so subjects and linked those repertoires to cytomegalovirus serostatus. Besides the first cohort of 666 subjects, a separate validation cohort made up of about 120 different subjects was used. High-throughput TCR immunosequencing, statistical association of individual TCRs with disease status, and machine learning were combined to predict cytomegalovirus infection status. In a later analysis, previously published TCR beta repertoires from more than 500 donors were re-analyzed and high-resolution HLA genotyping was added so that TCR occurrence patterns could be studied. Rather than drawing on any new phenotypic data, the later analysis identified candidate immune exposures from TCR beta sequences and the way those sequences occurred across donors. An earlier analysis of more than 450 of the donors used high-throughput TCR beta sequencing to judge whether each TCR beta V gene segment behaved as functional or pseudogenic. Alongside the repertoire data, information on donor age, sex, ethnicity and CMV serostatus was compiled. Genome-wide SNP genotypes for about three fifths of the roughly 670 donors were used in a later genetic analysis, which treated that subset as a discovery cohort. Every discovery cohort repertoire had been produced on one sequencing platform. HLA typing covered class I and class II loci at four-digit resolution. The number of donors typed differed by locus, with roughly 620-630 for A, B, C, DRB1 and DQB1, roughly 520 for DQA1, 600 to 610 for DPA1, and over 400 for DPB1. Roughly 5 DR-DQ haplotypes were handled as single units for association and clustering, since linkage in the cohort was strong. Across 398 genotyped donors of the cohort, an average of about 240,000 unique TCR beta nucleotide sequences per donor were sequenced, and approximately 17% of those sequences were non-productive.

Results and caveats for the whole study, not just this receptor: According to a later analysis, TCR association rates differed among HLA loci, with DRB1 alleles showing the most associated TCRs and HLA-C alleles showing the fewest. A further reported finding was that TCR beta sequences accurately predicted the HLA-A and HLA-B alleles for most subjects in the first cohort. The study gave a list of roughly 150 TCR beta chains associated with cytomegalovirus. Over 15 rarely observed V segments, including chromosome 9 orphons, were excluded from the earlier analysis of approximately 500 of the donors because counts were too low. When HLA alleles, especially DR and DQ, strongly co-occurred, TCR associations were difficult to assign to individual alleles. Immune exposure information for the cohort was limited to CMV serostatus. A later genetic analysis reported fewer N-insertions in productive TCRs among donors in an Asian-associated ancestry cluster than the roughly 640-donor mean. The 87-base-pair reads could not distinguish some IMGT-functional V segments, including TRBV6-2 and TRBV6-3, so those segments were excluded. Sequencing depth was assumed to be roughly uniform across donors in the presence/absence analyses, though that assumption may not hold. While some public TCRs were present in many individuals, most TCR sequences turned up only very rarely across donors. Linkage disequilibrium might explain the correlated functional status among segregating V segments, but an unknown experimental factor could not be excluded. A later analysis reported that several top co-occurrence clusters appeared linked to parvovirus B19, influenza, CMV and Epstein-Barr virus. A later analysis found that HLA-associated TCR beta chains were more clonally expanded and had lower generation probabilities than equally common non-associated chains. The classifier was reported to diagnose cytomegalovirus status with high specificity and sensitivity in both the original and validation cohorts. HLA typing was unavailable for some donors at each locus, so association tests used only the typed subset. At a false discovery rate of 0.05, a later analysis linked about 17,000 TCR beta sequences to specific HLA alleles. A cluster of highly shared sequence variants was judged likely to represent a technical artifact of the sequencing pipeline. An earlier analysis of 450 to 750 of the donors showed that most TCR beta V segments appeared in productive rearrangements either about 87% or about 30% of the time, which broadly matched IMGT annotations. In a later analysis, most CMV-associated TCR beta chains were found to appear HLA-restricted, with HLA associations seemingly driven largely by CMV exposure. An association between a missense DCLRE1C variant and V-gene and J-gene trimming of TCR beta chains was found in a later genetic analysis and replicated in an independent cohort. In vitro tests confirmed that a few of the cytomegalovirus-associated TCR beta chains recognize cytomegalovirus antigens. The authors suggested that the approach could potentially be generalized to other disease states and immunological phenotypes. The cohort was sequenced for TCR beta chains only, and without alpha or paired-chain data the features that could be detected were limited.

Sequences were obtained from PBMCs. This chain joins TRBV15 to TRBJ2-1; the junction holds 13 bases that match TRBD2. The receptor was derived from a young man in good health and CMV-seronegative. The DNA reads TGTGCCACCAGCGGATATCGACTAGCGGGAGGCCACAATGAGCAGTTCTTC. This sequence encodes CATSGYRLAGGHNEQFF.